A single sample gave rise to the 24 T cell receptor beta chains below, sequenced in a study of shared clonotypes between healthy human individuals. Generated by immunoSEQ multiplex PCR, the TCRdb table keeps only in-frame clones and is missing some. This sample carries about a million clones, 70% to 80% of them seen once, and the ten largest clones take over 0.8%. The sequenced sample consisted of memory CD4+ T cells from PBMCs. Noted subset: CD45RA-negative fraction. These receptors were obtained from a man aged 18-30 years in good health. Some clones in this sample may be carry-over from other donors' samples.

This clone occurred once. The chain has TRBV11-2 and TRBJ1-4; 8 nucleotides line up with TRBD1. The CDR3 extends over 16 amino acids. The J segment lost 7 bases and the V segment lost 5 bases, leaving 12 bases of the junction unmatched. Germline V gives CDR1 SGHAT, CDR2 FQNNGV. The CDR3 reads CASSRNRQGFGEKLFF. The CDR3 coding sequence is TGTGCCAGCAGCCGAAATAGACAGGGGTTTGGTGAAAAACTGTTTTTT. Looking up the rest from reference TRBV11-2 and TRBJ1-4 gives the full variable domain: EAGVAQSPRYKIIEKRQSVAFWCNPISGHATLYWYQQILGQGPKLLIQFQNNGVVDDSQLPKDRFSAERLKGVDSTLKIQPAKLEDSAVYLCASSRNRQGFGEKLFFGSGTQLSVL.

There are many counts of this clone. The rearrangement links TRBV28 to TRBJ1-4, with a possible D match to TRBD1 (6 bases). Germline CDR1 is MDHEN and CDR2 is SYDVKM. Trimming removed 8 bases at V and 0 bases at J, with 22 bases between. The CDR3 extends over 18 amino acids. The CDR3 nucleotides are TGTGCCAGCCGTAGACCTGACAGGTTCTCTGCAACTAATGAAAAACTGTTTTTT. Residues: CASRRPDRFSATNEKLFF.

The chain is built from TRBV28 and TRBJ2-5, with D perhaps TRBD2 (6 bases). V was pared by 6 bases and J by 4 bases, with 15 bases between. The CDR3 contains 14 residues. Germline assignment: CDR1 MDHEN and CDR2 SYDVKM. CDR3 nucleotide sequence: TGTGCCAGCAGCCCCCGTCGGGGAGGAGAGACCCAGTACTTC. It is translated as CASSPRRGGETQYF.

The chain combines TRBV18 with TRBJ2-7; D is unresolved. Germline V gene lookup returns CDR1 KGHSH and CDR2 LQKENI. This CDR3 has 15 residues. Trimming took 1 base from V and 1 from J, leaving 11 bases between them. In DNA, the CDR3 is TGTGCCAGCTCACCACGCTGGACCACTTCCTACGAGCAGTACTTC. Encoded protein: CASSPRWTTSYEQYF.

The chain has TRBV11-2 and TRBJ1-5; 10 bases line up with TRBD1. J gave up 1 base and V 6 bases, and 15 bases lay outside the gene matches. Germline CDR1 is SGHAT and CDR2 is FQNNGV. The CDR3 length is 19 residues. CDR3 region: CASSSGRQGALVSNQPQHF. For the CDR3, the DNA is TGTGCCAGCAGTTCCGGCCGACAGGGGGCTTTGGTAAGCAATCAGCCCCAGCATTTT.

J is TRBJ2-7 and V is TRBV7-2, with 11 bases fitting TRBD1. From germline, CDR1 is SGHTA and CDR2 FQGNSA. The trim removed 5 bases at V and 5 bases at J, leaving 11 bases unmatched. The CDR3 totals 16 residues. The CDR3 loop reads CASSPRWGQGVDEQYF. In DNA, the CDR3 is TGTGCCAGCAGCCCCCGGTGGGGACAGGGGGTGGACGAGCAGTACTTC. Based on the CDR3 plus reference TRBV7-2 and TRBJ2-7, the full variable domain is GAGVSQSPSNKVTEKGKDVELRCDPISGHTALYWYRQSLGQGLEFLIYFQGNSAPDKSGLPSDRFSAERTGGSVSTLTIQRTQQEDSAVYLCASSPRWGQGVDEQYFGPGTRLTVT.

The chain recombines TRBV28 with TRBJ2-7; D is unclear. From germline, CDR1 is MDHEN and CDR2 SYDVKM. V was clipped by 4 bases and J by 0 bases, with 7 bases between them. This CDR3 region has 13 residues. CDR3 coding DNA: TGTGCCAGCAGTTACGGACCCTCCTACGAGCAGTACTTC. It is translated as CASSYGPSYEQYF.

This chain's CDR3 is CASTGTGTKGGETQYF. The CDR3 DNA reads TGTGCCAGCACCGGAACGGGGACTAAAGGGGGGGAGACCCAGTACTTC. This chain connects TRBV5-4 to TRBJ2-5, with D tentatively TRBD2 (7 bases). This CDR3 region has 16 residues. The germline CDR1 and CDR2 sequences are SGHNT and YYREEE (reference sequence). V gave up 6 bases and J gave up 5 bases, with 23 bases separating them.

This chain uses TRBV5-1 with TRBJ2-6; 12 bases line up with TRBD1. V lost 0 bases to trimming and J lost 2 bases; unmatched junction nucleotides: 9. The CDR3 contains 20 residues. The V gene's germline CDR1 is SGHRS and CDR2 YFSETQ. CDR3 in amino acids: CASSLVSPGTGGAGANVLTF. The CDR3 DNA reads as TGCGCCAGCAGCTTGGTGTCCCCCGGGACAGGGGGCGCTGGGGCCAACGTCCTGACTTTC.

V gene TRBV27 combines with J gene TRBJ2-2, with D perhaps TRBD2 (6 bases). Between the trimmed V and J ends, which lost 2 bases and 4 bases, there was a span of 20 bases. The CDR3 covers 18 residues. Per germline, CDR1 MNHEY and CDR2 SMNVEV (reference sequence). CDR3 protein: CASSLRVAGTTLTGELFF. DNA of the CDR3: TGTGCCAGCAGTTTAAGAGTTGCGGGGACCACACTCACCGGGGAGCTGTTTTTT.

This clone was found a few times. This chain joins TRBV20-1 and TRBJ2-1, with unresolved D. V lost 5 bases and J 9 bases, leaving 8 bases between the germline ends. Germline V gene lookup returns CDR1 DFQATT and CDR2 SNEGSKA (reference sequence). The CDR3 extends over 10 amino acids. The CDR3 DNA is TGCAGTGCTTGGGCAGGTGAGCAGTTCTTC. It is translated as CSAWAGEQFF.

V gene TRBV27 combines with J gene TRBJ2-5, with D possibly TRBD2 on 5 matching bases. CDR1 and CDR2 (germline): MNHEY, SMNVEV (reference sequence). Trimming cost V 6 bases and J 4 bases, with 21 bases left between them. This CDR3 region has 16 residues. CDR3 DNA: TGTGCCAGCAGACGCAGCGCCATCCGAGCGGTAGAGACCCAGTACTTC. Translated: CASRRSAIRAVETQYF.

This clone was found a few times. The chain joins TRBV15 to TRBJ2-6; no reliable D call. V was trimmed by 3 bases and J by 1 base, leaving 4 bases between them. This CDR3 has 14 residues. CDR1 is LNHNV and CDR2 is YYDKDF in the germline V gene (reference sequence). The CDR3 sequence is CATSSPSGANVLTF. The CDR3 nucleotides are TGTGCCACCAGCAGTCCTTCTGGGGCCAACGTCCTGACTTTC.

The V call is TRBV29-1, the J call TRBJ2-1; no reliable D call. The CDR3 runs 13 residues. CDR1 SQVTM and CDR2 ANQGSEA come from the germline V gene. The germline V and J ends were trimmed by 0 bases and 6 bases, with 9 bases remaining between them. The CDR3, as DNA: TGCAGCGTTGAAGAGCGGCCGGGCAATGAGCAGTTCTTC. It is translated as CSVEERPGNEQFF.

The chain uses TRBV6-6 and TRBJ1-1; D unresolved. This CDR3 spans 13 amino acids. The V gene's germline CDR1 is MNHNY and CDR2 SVGAGI (reference sequence). The germline V and J ends were trimmed by 7 bases and 4 bases, with 13 bases remaining between them. In nucleotides, the CDR3 is TGTGCCAGCAAACCGGGCCATTCCACTGAAGCTTTCTTT. It encodes CASKPGHSTEAFF.

The CDR3 loop reads CAWSVRGGTGELFF. The CDR3 DNA reads TGTGCCTGGAGTGTTAGGGGGGGCACCGGGGAGCTGTTTTTT. The rearrangement joins TRBV30 to TRBJ2-2, with a possible D match to TRBD2 (7 bases). This CDR3 comprises 14 residues. CDR1 is GTSNPN, CDR2 SVGIG, per germline (reference sequence). V dropped 0 bases and J dropped 4 bases, with 9 bases sitting between them.

V and J are TRBV5-1 and TRBJ1-2; 8 nucleotides align to TRBD1. The CDR3 loop spans 14 amino acids. V was clipped by 4 bases and J by 3 bases; unmatched bases: 5. Looked up from germline, CDR1 is SGHRS and CDR2 is YFSETQ. CDR3 bases: TGCGCCAGCAGCCTCCGGACAGGGTACTATGGCTACACCTTC. Protein: CASSLRTGYYGYTF.

This chain links TRBV2 with TRBJ1-2; 8 bases are shared with TRBD1. CDR3 size: 12 residues. Germline V gene data show CDR1 as SNHLY and CDR2 as FYNNEI. Trimming cost V 6 bases and J 5 bases; bases outside gene matches: 2. The CDR3: CASRDRVYGYTF. CDR3 DNA: TGTGCCAGCAGGGACAGGGTGTATGGCTACACCTTC. The full variable domain, completed using reference TRBV2 and TRBJ1-2, is EPEVTQTPSHQVTQMGQEVILRCVPISNHLYFYWYRQILGQKVEFLVSFYNNEISEKSEIFDDQFSVERPDGSNFTLKIRSTKLEDSAMYFCASRDRVYGYTFGSGTRLTVV.

This rearrangement joins TRBV11-2 to TRBJ1-2, with a tentative D call TRBD1 (5 bases). CDR1 is SGHAT, CDR2 FQNNGV, per germline. This CDR3 spans 16 amino acids. Trimming took 5 bases from V and 4 from J, leaving 20 bases between them. In DNA form, the CDR3 reads TGTGCCAGCAGCCTCTTAGCGCAGGGAAGTCCCTATGGCTACACCTTC. Protein sequence: CASSLLAQGSPYGYTF.

The chain recombines TRBV28 with TRBJ2-7; 10 bases are shared with TRBD1. The V segment lost 7 bases and the J segment 2 bases; nucleotides outside the gene matches: 11. CDR1 is MDHEN, CDR2 SYDVKM, per germline. This CDR3 comprises 16 residues. The CDR3 nucleotides are TGTGCCAGCAAGGGGTCGGGGGACAGGGGACCCTACGAGCAGTACTTC. This codes for CASKGSGDRGPYEQYF.

The count of this clone is one. This chain joins TRBV7-2 and TRBJ2-7; no firm D call. The germline V gene has CDR1 SGHTA and CDR2 FQGNSA. CDR3 length: 16 residues. V was pared by 2 bases and J by 2 bases, with 16 bases between. CDR3 nucleotides: TGTGCCAGCAGCTTATTCGGTCCAACGACGCCCTACGAGCAGTACTTC. Translating gives CASSLFGPTTPYEQYF.

The CDR3 bases are TGCGCCAGCAGCCTCTCCGGACAGGGTGACATTCAGTACTTC. It specifies CASSLSGQGDIQYF. The chain employs TRBV4-1 and TRBJ2-4; TRBD1 matches at 8 bases. CDR3 size: 14 residues. Germline V gene data show CDR1 as MGHRA and CDR2 as YSYEKL. Unmatched junction bases numbered 7, after V lost 4 bases and J lost 8 bases.

The chain employs TRBV28 and TRBJ1-5, with D perhaps TRBD1 (6 bases). V was cut by 7 bases and J by 6 bases, with 19 bases left in between. This CDR3 is built from 15 residues. Per germline, CDR1 MDHEN and CDR2 SYDVKM. In nucleotides, the CDR3 is TGTGCCAGCATCGAAGGGGGGGCGGTTAGTCAGCCCCAGCATTTT. Encoded protein: CASIEGGAVSQPQHF.

This CDR3 reads CASFSGTGGREQFF. DNA of the CDR3: TGTGCCAGCTTTTCCGGGACAGGGGGCAGAGAGCAGTTCTTC. The chain uses TRBV5-8 and TRBJ2-1; 12 bases line up with TRBD1. V gave up 7 bases and J gave up 10 bases; unmatched junction bases: 9. This CDR3 has 14 residues. Germline lookup yields CDR1 SGHTS and CDR2 YDEGEE.